A selection of T cell receptor beta chains follows, all from one sample in a study of blood T cells in healthy people across ages. One entry per CDR3 protein, called by TCRdb with MiXCR from the 5' RACE reads. The sample lists some 560,000 distinct CDR3 sequences, around 27% occurring once. These same data were also listed under a study on T cells of mothers and their children.

Material for sequencing was blood. These receptors were collected from a boy younger than 10 in good health. Both conserved end residues are part of each CDR3. A D gene is named only where the DNA matches it firmly. Rows give clone size only sometimes, using once, few, many, or a class for an expanded clone.

>TRBV6-6|few|TRBJ2-2|NA
CASSYLQGGTGELFF
TGTGCCAGCAGTTACTTACAGGGAGGCACCGGGGAGCTGTTTTTT
>TRBV7-9|NA|TRBJ2-2|TRBD2
CASSLASGGINTGELFF
TGTGCCAGCAGCTTAGCTAGCGGGGGGATCAACACCGGGGAGCTGTTTTTT
>TRBV9|NA|TRBJ1-1|NA
CASSSDSVARTEAFF
TGTGCCAGCAGCTCTGACAGTGTGGCAAGGACTGAAGCTTTCTTT
>TRBV30|few|TRBJ2-4|NA
CAWSDWDNIQYF
TGTGCCTGGAGTGATTGGGATAACATTCAGTACTTC
>TRBV20-1|NA|TRBJ2-3|TRBD2
CSAFAVGGGDTQYF
TGCAGTGCTTTCGCAGTGGGGGGAGGGGATACGCAGTATTTT
>TRBV27|few|TRBJ2-5|TRBD1
CASSYDQGAIKETQYF
TGTGCCAGCAGTTATGATCAGGGGGCGATTAAAGAGACCCAGTACTTC
>TRBV20-1|NA|TRBJ2-1|TRBD2
CSARAASGFNEQFF
TGCAGTGCTAGAGCGGCTAGCGGTTTCAATGAGCAGTTCTTC
>TRBV7-2|NA|TRBJ2-3|TRBD2
CASSFGTSVESSTDTQYF
TGTGCCAGCAGCTTCGGGACTAGCGTAGAGTCTAGCACAGATACGCAGTATTTT
>TRBV3-1|NA|TRBJ1-4|TRBD1
CASSPRTGWTNEKLFF
TGTGCCAGCAGCCCTCGGACAGGGTGGACTAATGAAAAACTGTTTTTT
>TRBV5-1|few|TRBJ1-4|NA
CASSYSRPTNEKLFF
TGCGCCAGCAGCTATAGCCGACCAACTAATGAAAAACTGTTTTTT
>TRBV20-1|few|TRBJ2-5|TRBD2
CSAGGTETQYF
TGCAGTGCCGGGGGGACAGAGACCCAGTACTTC
>TRBV20-1|many|TRBJ2-3|NA
CSAREGQGTDTQYF
TGCAGTGCTAGAGAAGGGCAGGGCACAGATACGCAGTATTTT
>TRBV15|NA|TRBJ2-3|NA
CATSRDRRRGGTDTQYF
TGTGCCACCAGCAGAGATCGACGGCGGGGTGGAACAGATACGCAGTATTTT
>TRBV12-3/TRBV12-4|few|TRBJ1-4|NA
CASSLADFGREKLFF
TGTGCCAGCAGTTTAGCGGACTTCGGACGGGAAAAACTGTTTTTT
>TRBV7-6|NA|TRBJ2-2|TRBD2
CASSFEMGLAVVNTGELFF
TGTGCCAGCAGCTTCGAAATGGGACTAGCGGTAGTAAACACCGGGGAGCTGTTTTTT
>TRBV12-3/TRBV12-4|few|TRBJ1-1|NA
CASSSTLIGAFF
TGTGCCAGCAGTTCAACTTTAATTGGTGCTTTCTTT
>TRBV6-5|few|TRBJ2-5|NA
CASSLTLREEETQYF
TGTGCCAGCAGTCTGACGCTGAGGGAGGAAGAGACCCAGTACTTC
>TRBV5-1|NA|TRBJ2-5|TRBD2
CASSKGLAGVSETQYF
TGCGCCAGCAGCAAAGGACTAGCGGGAGTCTCGGAGACCCAGTACTTC
>TRBV30|few|TRBJ2-1|NA
CAWSLPPRYNEQFF
TGTGCCTGGAGCCTGCCGCCGAGGTACAATGAGCAGTTCTTC
>TRBV4-3|few|TRBJ2-5|TRBD2
CASSQELAGVETQYF
TGCGCCAGCAGCCAAGAATTAGCGGGAGTTGAGACCCAGTACTTC
>TRBV7-9|NA|TRBJ2-3|NA
CASSSRGQGDTQYF
TGTGCCAGCAGCTCTCGGGGCCAGGGGGATACGCAGTATTTT
>TRBV18|few|TRBJ2-7|NA
CASSPRGRGPYEQYF
TGTGCCAGCTCACCCCGTGGCAGGGGCCCCTACGAGCAGTACTTC
>TRBV20-1|few|TRBJ2-5|TRBD2
CSASDYSGDLQETQYF
TGCAGTGCTAGCGACTACAGCGGGGACCTACAAGAGACCCAGTACTTC